These 8 T cell receptor beta chains were all obtained from the same sample, sequenced in a study of response to subunit inactivated influenza vaccine. MiXCR was run by TCRdb on the RT-PCR reads, yielding one entry per CDR3 protein. This table has approximately 730,000 distinct CDR3 sequences, approximately 15% appearing once. This specimen consisted of PBMCs from blood, obtained around 15 days before vaccination. The receptors here all came from a man in his fifties or sixties who received an inactivated influenza vaccine.

The chain couples TRBV12-3 or TRBV12-4 to TRBJ2-7; 8 positions match TRBD1. The ends lost 4 bases at V and 3 bases at J; junction bases unmatched: 11. The CDR3 consists of 16 residues. The CDR3 DNA is TGTGCCAGCAGTTCATCCACCCGGGACAGGAACTACGAGCAGTACTTC. Translation: CASSSSTRDRNYEQYF.

The rearrangement links TRBV7-2 to TRBJ2-5; no definite D call. Between the trimmed V and J ends, which lost 5 bases and 4 bases, there was a span of 5 bases. This CDR3 region has 11 residues. The germline V gene has CDR1 SGHTA and CDR2 FQGNSA. Here the CDR3 DNA reads TGTGCCAGCAGCGCCAGAGAGACCCAGTACTTC. It codes for CASSARETQYF.

This clonotype was recorded a few times. The CDR3 bases are TGTGCCACCAGTGACCCCGACAGGGTGCGGACCACCGGGGAGCTGTTTTTT. It specifies CATSDPDRVRTTGELFF. J is TRBJ2-2 and V is TRBV24-1, with TRBD1 matching 7 bases. Germline V gene sequence: CDR1 KGHDR, CDR2 SFDVKD. The CDR3 is 17 amino acids. With 4 bases clipped from V and 4 bases from J, the junction kept 11 bases outside the gene matches.

This chain connects TRBV12-3 or TRBV12-4 to TRBJ2-1; a possible D gene is TRBD1 (6 bases). This CDR3 is 16 amino acids long. Trimming left V 5 bases short and J 0 bases short, with 14 bases between. CDR3 region: CASSLGAPSSYNEQFF. CDR3 DNA: TGTGCCAGCAGTCTGGGGGCACCGAGCTCCTACAATGAGCAGTTCTTC.

This clonotype was seen ten or more times. This rearrangement joins TRBV11-2 to TRBJ2-2; D is unclear. V gave up 4 bases and J gave up 6 bases, with 15 bases separating them. The CDR3 is 15 residues long. CDR1 and CDR2 (germline): SGHAT, FQNNGV. The CDR3 loop is CASSWASGRAGELFF. CDR3 in DNA: TGTGCCAGCAGCTGGGCTAGTGGTCGTGCCGGGGAGCTGTTTTTT.

The table lists this clonotype with many counts. V gene TRBV29-1 combines with J gene TRBJ1-5, with 8 bases fitting TRBD1. The CDR3 length is 13 residues. Germline CDR1 and CDR2: SQVTM and ANQGSEA. Unmatched junction bases numbered 3, after V lost 6 bases and J lost 2 bases. CDR3: CSVSDRGNQPQHF. DNA of the CDR3: TGCAGCGTCTCGGACAGGGGCAATCAGCCCCAGCATTTT.

The V call is TRBV27, the J call TRBJ1-6; the D gene is possibly TRBD1 (5 bases). The CDR3 runs 15 residues. Trimming removed 2 bases from V and 8 bases from J, with 13 bases in between. Germline assignment: CDR1 MNHEY and CDR2 SMNVEV (reference sequence). The CDR3 protein is CASSLAAGIDSPLHF. The DNA of the CDR3 is TGTGCCAGCAGTTTAGCCGCAGGGATTGATTCACCCCTCCACTTT.

This clonotype was found a few times. The chain joins TRBV7-3 to TRBJ2-1; D might be TRBD1 (6 bases). The CDR3 totals 14 residues. The germline gives CDR1 SGHTA, CDR2 FQGTGA. Trimming shortened V by 2 bases and J by 7 bases, and 12 bases separated the two germline ends. The CDR3 region is CASSLGQGRNEQFF. Written as DNA, the CDR3 is TGTGCCAGCAGCTTAGGGCAGGGGCGAAATGAGCAGTTCTTC.